A single sample gave rise to the 22 T cell receptor beta chains below, sequenced in a study of blood T cell repertoires in COVID-19 (dated by TCRdb to the early 2020s). To prepare the library, the immunoSEQ multiplex PCR assay was applied. This immuneACCESS table, as held by TCRdb, lists in-frame sequences with V and J called but not all clones. Of the missing ones, under half trace to an unresolved V gene in checked studies; the others have no known cause. The sample data list approximately 230,000 clones, and 70% to 90% of these were observed just once. In total, the top ten clones hold under 4% of the sample. The sample consisted of peripheral blood. The receptors shown here come from a young man with active or convalescent COVID-19.

This sequence joins TRBV5-5 and TRBJ1-6; 7 bases agree with TRBD1. The CDR3 runs 14 residues. The V gene end was trimmed by 4 bases and the J gene end by 6 bases; junction bases not matched to a gene: 4. The germline V gene encodes CDR1 SGHKS and CDR2 YYEKEE (reference sequence). In DNA, the CDR3 is TGTGCCAGCAGCCCCCGGGACAGTAATTCACCCCTCCACTTT. It encodes CASSPRDSNSPLHF.

This chain joins TRBV6-6 and TRBJ2-7, with D unresolved. Germline CDR1 MNHNY, CDR2 SVGAGI (reference sequence). V was shortened by 0 bases and J by 1 base, with 10 bases between the two germline ends. The CDR3 is 15 residues long. The CDR3 is CASSYSDGGSYEQYF. The CDR3 DNA is TGTGCCAGCAGTTACTCGGATGGCGGTTCCTACGAGCAGTACTTC.

This clone came up once. The rearrangement joins TRBV7-7 to TRBJ2-3; D call uncertain. V gave up 4 bases and J gave up 2 bases, with 7 bases separating them. CDR1 and CDR2 from the germline V gene are SSHAT and FNYEAQ (reference sequence). The CDR3 sequence is 13 residues long. CDR3 DNA sequence: TGTGCCAGCAGCTCACGAGACACAGATACGCAGTATTTT. Its translation: CASSSRDTDTQYF.

The chain has TRBV2 and TRBJ2-1; D gene ambiguous. V lost 7 bases to trimming and J lost 0 bases, with 16 bases between them. Germline-derived CDR1 and CDR2 are SNHLY and FYNNEI. The CDR3 loop spans 16 amino acids. CDR3 sequence reads: CASMAAQRFSYNEQFF. CDR3 sequence (DNA): TGTGCCAGCATGGCGGCCCAGCGTTTCTCCTACAATGAGCAGTTCTTC.

The chain uses TRBV12-5 and TRBJ1-1, with TRBD1 matching over 7 bases. Trimming removed 6 bases from V and 1 base from J; junction bases left unmatched: 5. There are 14 residues in the CDR3. Looked up from germline, CDR1 is LGHNT and CDR2 is FRNRAP. The CDR3 sequence: CASGKGQPNTEAFF. In DNA form, the CDR3 reads TGTGCTAGTGGCAAGGGACAGCCGAACACTGAAGCTTTCTTT. The variable domain in full, with the rest retrieved from reference TRBV12-5 and TRBJ1-1, is DARVTQTPRHKVTEMGQEVTMRCQPILGHNTVFWYRQTMMQGLELLAYFRNRAPLDDSGMPKDRFSAEMPDATLATLKIQPSEPRDSAVYFCASGKGQPNTEAFFGQGTRLTVV.

This chain connects TRBV6-6 to TRBJ1-1, with D tentatively TRBD1 (5 bases). The CDR3 runs 13 residues. Germline V CDR1 and CDR2: MNHNY, SVGAGI (reference sequence). V dropped 5 bases and J dropped 7 bases, with 14 bases sitting between them. CDR3 sequence: CASSLQGLGEAFF. CDR3 bases: TGTGCCAGCAGTCTCCAGGGCTTAGGTGAAGCTTTCTTT.

The chain joins TRBV28 to TRBJ2-4, with 11 bases aligning to TRBD2. With V trimmed by 5 bases and J by 4 bases, 10 bases remained unmatched. CDR1 is MDHEN and CDR2 is SYDVKM in the germline V gene. This CDR3 is 17 amino acids long. Here the CDR3 DNA reads TGTGCCAGCAGTCCCGTGGGGGGGACTAGCGGAAAAAACATTCAGTACTTC. Its protein product is CASSPVGGTSGKNIQYF.

The chain links TRBV27 to TRBJ2-6; no definite D call. This CDR3 region has 13 residues. Per the germline V gene, CDR1 is MNHEY and CDR2 is SMNVEV (reference sequence). V gave up 7 bases and J gave up 0 bases, with 4 bases separating them. This CDR3 is CASTSSGANVLTF. The CDR3 DNA reads as TGTGCCAGCACTAGCTCTGGGGCCAACGTCCTGACTTTC.

V is TRBV7-9 and J is TRBJ1-1; no reliable D call. The ends were cut back, 1 base at V and 1 base at J, with 7 bases in the middle. The CDR3 is 14 residues long. From germline, CDR1 is SEHNR and CDR2 FQNEAQ (reference sequence). The CDR3 sequence is CASSLGGPNTEAFF. The CDR3 DNA follows: TGTGCCAGCAGCTTAGGAGGGCCGAACACTGAAGCTTTCTTT.

CDR3 sequence (DNA): TGTGCCAGCTCACTACGGACAGGGGCCGACGTTTCTTACAAAAACATTCAGTACTTC. It specifies CASSLRTGADVSYKNIQYF. V and J are TRBV18 and TRBJ2-4; 9 bases agree with TRBD1. This CDR3 is 19 amino acids long. V was pared by 4 bases and J by 3 bases, with 16 bases of the junction left unmatched. CDR1 KGHSH and CDR2 LQKENI come from the germline V gene.

The DNA of the CDR3 is TGTGCCAGCAGTTACGCAACTACCCACAGGGGGCAAACAGATACGCAGTATTTT. Translation: CASSYATTHRGQTDTQYF. This rearrangement joins TRBV6-2 or TRBV6-3 to TRBJ2-3; 9 bases match TRBD1. Germline V CDR1 and CDR2: MNHEY, SVGEGT. With V trimmed by 2 bases and J by 3 bases, 12 bases remained unmatched. This CDR3 is 18 amino acids long.

The chain links TRBV13 to TRBJ2-7; TRBD2 matches at 10 bases. The length of the CDR3 is 16 residues. CDR1 is PRHDT, CDR2 FYEKMQ, per germline (reference sequence). J was trimmed by 0 bases and V by 4 bases; bases with no gene match: 6. The CDR3 nucleotides read TGTGCCAGCAGCTCCCGGACTAGCGGAAACTCCTACGAGCAGTACTTC. Translated, it gives CASSSRTSGNSYEQYF. Looking up the rest from reference TRBV13 and TRBJ2-7 gives the full variable domain: AAGVIQSPRHLIKEKRETATLKCYPIPRHDTVYWYQQGPGQDPQFLISFYEKMQSDKGSIPDRFSAQQFSDYHSELNMSSLELGDSALYFCASSSRTSGNSYEQYFGPGTRLTVT.

The chain couples TRBV3-1 (or the pseudogene TRBV3-2) to TRBJ1-4, with 10 positions matching TRBD1. The CDR3 loop spans 17 amino acids. Trimming removed 1 base from V and 3 bases from J; junction bases left unmatched: 5. Germline V lookup: CDR1 LGHDT, CDR2 YNNKEL (reference sequence). The chain's CDR3 is CASSQGTGGRSNEKLFF. The CDR3 region has the DNA TGTGCCAGCAGCCAAGGGACAGGGGGACGCTCTAATGAAAAACTGTTTTTT.

The chain links TRBV27 to TRBJ2-7; TRBD1 might be the D (6 bases). CDR3 length: 16 amino acids. Germline V lookup: CDR1 MNHEY, CDR2 SMNVEV (reference sequence). Between the trimmed V and J ends, which lost 5 bases and 5 bases, there was a span of 22 bases. The CDR3 DNA reads as TGTGCCAGCAGTCGGACAGCGGCGCGTGGGGGAGACGAGCAGTACTTC. Translation gives CASSRTAARGGDEQYF.

This rearrangement joins TRBV19 to TRBJ2-3; 10 bases align to TRBD2. Trimming cost V 5 bases and J 4 bases; bases outside gene matches: 6. The germline CDR1 and CDR2 sequences are LNHDA and SQIVND (reference sequence). The CDR3 has 15 amino acids. CDR3 region: CASSGLAGAPDTQYF. The DNA of the CDR3 is TGTGCCAGTAGTGGGCTAGCGGGAGCGCCAGATACGCAGTATTTT.

In DNA, the CDR3 is TGTGCCAGCAGTTGGGACAGGGACTATGGCTACACCTTC. Protein product: CASSWDRDYGYTF. V is TRBV7-2 and J is TRBJ1-2; 9 positions match TRBD1. The J segment lost 3 bases and the V segment lost 6 bases, leaving 2 bases of the junction unmatched. The CDR3 sequence is 13 residues long. CDR1 and CDR2 from the germline V gene are SGHTA and FQGNSA.

This clone was counted a single time. V is TRBV27 and J is TRBJ2-3; D is unresolved. Germline CDR1 MNHEY, CDR2 SMNVEV (reference sequence). V shed 3 bases and J shed 1 base, with 11 bases lying between them. The CDR3 runs 15 residues. The CDR3 reads CASSLSVIRTDTQYF. In nucleotides, the CDR3 is TGTGCCAGCAGTTTGTCGGTCATTCGCACAGATACGCAGTATTTT.

V usage is TRBV5-4 and J usage is TRBJ1-6; D call uncertain. Germline V gives CDR1 SGHNT, CDR2 YYREEE (reference sequence). V lost 0 bases, J lost 8 bases, and 15 bases lay in between. This CDR3 contains 16 residues. The CDR3 here is CASSLALFGEDSPLHF. DNA for the CDR3: TGTGCCAGCAGCTTGGCCTTATTCGGGGAGGATTCACCCCTCCACTTT.

The rearrangement joins TRBV7-2 to TRBJ2-3; possibly TRBD1 for D (5 bases). V lost 1 base to trimming and J lost 4 bases, with 9 bases between them. Germline-derived CDR1 and CDR2 are SGHTA and FQGNSA. The CDR3 has 14 residues. Written as DNA, the CDR3 is TGTGCCAGCAGCTTAGTTGGCAGGGCAGATACGCAGTATTTT. Residues: CASSLVGRADTQYF.

The chain joins TRBV27 to TRBJ2-7; TRBD2 matches 9 bases. This CDR3 contains 15 residues. J was trimmed by 3 bases and V by 2 bases; bases with no gene match: 5. From germline, CDR1 is MNHEY and CDR2 SMNVEV (reference sequence). The CDR3 reads CASSLSLAGIYEQYF. The DNA for the CDR3 is TGTGCCAGCAGTTTAAGCCTAGCGGGAATCTACGAGCAGTACTTC.

The rearrangement joins TRBV3-1 (or the pseudogene TRBV3-2) to TRBJ2-5, with D perhaps TRBD2 (6 bases). V lost 9 bases and J 5 bases, leaving 10 bases between the germline ends. Germline V gene sequence: CDR1 LGHDT, CDR2 YNNKEL (reference sequence). This CDR3 is 11 amino acids long. CDR3 nucleotides: TGTGCCAGGGGGAGGAGGGAGACCCAGTACTTC. Translated: CARGRRETQYF.

This clone was picked up one time. The rearrangement uses TRBV4-3 and TRBJ1-1; no firm D call. Germline-derived CDR1 and CDR2 are LGHNA and YSLEER. This CDR3 spans 16 amino acids. The V and J ends lost 3 bases and 6 bases respectively, with 20 bases between them. CDR3 region: CASSQPSTGKDPEAFF. CDR3 bases: TGCGCCAGCAGCCAGCCTTCGACGGGTAAAGACCCTGAAGCTTTCTTT.